Presented here are 30 T cell receptor beta chains from one specimen sequenced in a study of T cell repertoires in ileal Crohn's disease. Only in-frame clones appear in the TCRdb table, and some are missing; sequencing was by immunoSEQ multiplex PCR. Counted here are approximately 11,000 clones, approximately 79% occurring once; the ten biggest clones make up approximately 7%. The time point here: neoterminal ileum biopsy at postoperative endoscopy, about 6 months after surgery. Sequencing was done on a sample of ileal tissue. The receptors derive from an adult with Crohn's disease.

This sequence joins TRBV2 and TRBJ2-1; D is undetermined. The CDR3 loop spans 11 amino acids. Germline V gene lookup returns CDR1 SNHLY and CDR2 FYNNEI. V was pared by 3 bases and J by 9 bases, with 6 bases between. CDR3 in DNA: TGTGCCAGCAGTGACCGCGCTGAGCAGTTCTTC. Its protein product is CASSDRAEQFF.

The genes are TRBV5-1 and TRBJ2-7; possibly TRBD1 for D (5 bases). Trimming removed 0 bases at V and 0 bases at J, with 10 bases between. The CDR3 totals 15 residues. Germline V gene lookup returns CDR1 SGHRS and CDR2 YFSETQ. The CDR3 is CASSLEVGVSYEQYF. CDR3 bases: TGCGCCAGCAGCTTGGAGGTAGGGGTCTCCTACGAGCAGTACTTC.

This clone was observed a single time. This sequence joins TRBV25-1 and TRBJ2-3, with 11 bases identical to TRBD2. The junction had 0 bases not matched to a gene; V was cut back by 6 bases and J by 1 base. CDR3 length equals 14 residues. CDR1 MGHDK and CDR2 SYGVNS come from the germline V gene. CDR3 DNA: TGTGCCAGCAGACTAGCGGGGGGCACAGATACGCAGTATTTT. This codes for CASRLAGGTDTQYF.

With regard to this clone: Its ends do not fully match the called genes, so a read error is possible. Other nucleotide sequences from this sample produce the same CDR3. This chain's CDR3 is CASSLTGLPYNSPLHF. Here the CDR3 DNA reads TGTGCCAGCTCTCTCACAGGGTTGCCCTATAATTCCCCCCTCCACTTT. The rearrangement links TRBV18 to TRBJ1-6; possible D gene TRBD1, 6 bases. The germline V gene has CDR1 KGHSH and CDR2 LQKENI. This CDR3 spans 16 amino acids.

The chain recombines TRBV15 with TRBJ1-4; D gene ambiguous. Germline V gene lookup returns CDR1 LNHNV and CDR2 YYDKDF (reference sequence). This CDR3 contains 13 residues. Trimming left V 1 base short and J 8 bases short, with 8 bases between. Written as DNA, the CDR3 is TGTGCCACCAGCAGAGTTACGGGGGAAAAACTGTTTTTT. This sequence encodes CATSRVTGEKLFF.

This clone appeared a single time. V is TRBV18 and J is TRBJ1-3; 9 bases match TRBD1. Trimming removed 6 bases from V and 0 bases from J; junction bases left unmatched: 6. The CDR3 contains 16 residues. The germline V gene has CDR1 KGHSH and CDR2 LQKENI. CDR3 in amino acids: CASSSQGAHSGNTIYF. CDR3 in DNA: TGTGCCAGCTCGTCACAGGGGGCCCACTCTGGAAACACCATATATTTT.

The chain uses TRBV9 and TRBJ1-3; maybe TRBD1 (5 bases). The CDR3 runs to 16 residues. V was shortened by 4 bases and J by 2 bases, with 16 bases between the two germline ends. Germline CDR1 and CDR2: SGDLS and YYNGEE. The CDR3 sequence: CASSPLGPYPGNTIYF. For the CDR3, the DNA is TGTGCCAGCAGCCCCCTGGGGCCCTACCCTGGAAACACCATATATTTT.

This chain joins TRBV6-6 and TRBJ1-1, with D maybe TRBD1 (6 bases). This CDR3 has 14 residues. Germline CDR1 and CDR2: MNHNY and SVGAGI (reference sequence). V lost 8 bases, J lost 0 bases, and 13 bases lay in between. The CDR3 nucleotides are TGTGCCAGCCACAGGGCAGAAATGAACACTGAAGCTTTCTTT. As protein: CASHRAEMNTEAFF.

The chain recombines TRBV5-4 with TRBJ2-3; 11 nucleotides line up with TRBD1. Per the germline V gene, CDR1 is SGHNT and CDR2 is YYREEE (reference sequence). V lost 4 bases to trimming and J lost 4 bases; unmatched junction nucleotides: 8. This CDR3 comprises 16 residues. In DNA form, the CDR3 reads TGTGCCAGCAGCGCAGCGCCGGGACAGGGGGCAGATACGCAGTATTTT. Protein: CASSAAPGQGADTQYF. Filled out from reference TRBV5-4 and TRBJ2-3, the complete variable domain reads ETGVTQSPTHLIKTRGQQVTLRCSSQSGHNTVSWYQQALGQGPQFIFQYYREEENGRGNFPPRFSGLQFPNYSSELNVNALELDDSALYLCASSAAPGQGADTQYFGPGTRLTVL.

This CDR3 is CASSTSGGNDYEQYF. In DNA, the CDR3 is TGCGCCAGCAGCACAAGCGGGGGGAATGACTACGAGCAGTACTTC. The J gene is TRBJ2-7, the V gene TRBV5-1; 9 bases match TRBD2. The CDR3 length is 15 residues. V gave up 4 bases and J gave up 3 bases; unmatched junction bases: 8. Per the germline V gene, CDR1 is SGHRS and CDR2 is YFSETQ.

The rearrangement uses TRBV20-1 and TRBJ2-7; no clear D. The CDR3 contains 11 residues. CDR1 is DFQATT, CDR2 SNEGSKA, per germline (reference sequence). V lost 8 bases and J 1 base, leaving 9 bases between the germline ends. The CDR3 spells CSWASSYEQYF. CDR3 bases: TGCAGTTGGGCCAGTTCCTACGAGCAGTACTTC.

This chain joins TRBV18 and TRBJ2-4; 10 positions match TRBD1. The ends lost 3 bases at V and 6 bases at J; junction bases unmatched: 8. Germline V gene data show CDR1 as KGHSH and CDR2 as LQKENI. There are 16 residues in the CDR3. The CDR3 spells CASSPPTGTGANIQYF. CDR3 DNA: TGTGCCAGCTCACCCCCAACCGGGACAGGGGCAAACATTCAGTACTTC.

The rearrangement uses TRBV2 and TRBJ1-2; TRBD1 might be the D (5 bases). Germline V CDR1 and CDR2: SNHLY, FYNNEI. CDR3 size: 11 residues. Trimming cost V 10 bases and J 7 bases, with 13 bases left between them. In nucleotides, the CDR3 is TGTGCCACGCATATAAGGGGTGGCTACACCTTC. This gives the protein CATHIRGGYTF.

The chain links TRBV18 to TRBJ2-2; 10 bases map to TRBD2. Germline V gene lookup returns CDR1 KGHSH and CDR2 LQKENI. CDR3 length equals 17 residues. V dropped 5 bases and J dropped 4; count of bases not matched to a gene: 10. This CDR3 reads CASSSITSGATTGELFF. As DNA, the CDR3 is TGTGCCAGCTCATCGATTACTAGCGGGGCTACCACCGGGGAGCTGTTTTTT.

With regard to this clone: A read error may account for a junction end that differs from germline. For the CDR3, the DNA is TGTGCCAGTAGTATCTCCGAACAGGGTTCCCCTGCCTTC. This translates into CASSISEQGSPAF. V usage is TRBV19 and J usage is TRBJ1-2; D possibly corresponds to TRBD1 (6 bases). CDR1 and CDR2 (germline): LNHDA, SQIVND (reference sequence). This CDR3 has 13 residues.

This clone was counted only a few times. V is TRBV6-5 and J is TRBJ1-5; D may be TRBD1 (6 bases). CDR3 length: 13 residues. Trimming pared 7 bases from V and 6 bases from J, leaving 13 bases between. The V gene's germline CDR1 is MNHEY and CDR2 SVGAGI. CDR3 DNA: TGTGCCAGCAAAACAGGGATCGTTCAGCCCCAGCATTTT. The encoded protein is CASKTGIVQPQHF.

The chain uses TRBV7-6 and TRBJ2-3, with a possible D match to TRBD2 (5 bases). Trimming removed 5 bases from V and 1 base from J, with 16 bases in between. Germline V CDR1 and CDR2: SGHVS, FNYEAQ. The CDR3 has 16 residues. The CDR3 DNA follows: TGTGCCAGCAGCCTACTAGGGTTACTGGGCACAGATACGCAGTATTTT. Protein: CASSLLGLLGTDTQYF. Drawing the rest from reference TRBV7-6 and TRBJ2-3, the complete variable domain is GAGVSQSPRYKVTKRGQDVALRCDPISGHVSLYWYRQALGQGPEFLTYFNYEAQQDKSGLPNDRFSAERPEGSISTLTIQRTEQRDSAMYRCASSLLGLLGTDTQYFGPGTRLTVL.

This clone was counted a single time. The rearrangement uses TRBV18 and TRBJ1-3, with D perhaps matching TRBD1 (6 bases). With 3 bases removed from V and 15 bases from J, the gap between germline ends came to 18 bases. CDR1 is KGHSH, CDR2 LQKENI, per germline. The length of the CDR3 is 13 residues. CDR3 DNA sequence: TGTGCCAGCTCACCGCCGGACAGCTTTAGGTCATATTTT. Its translation is CASSPPDSFRSYF.

This clone showed up just a few times. V and J are TRBV27 and TRBJ2-1, with a weak D call TRBD1 (5 bases). Per germline, CDR1 MNHEY and CDR2 SMNVEV (reference sequence). V lost 10 bases and J 1 base, leaving 20 bases between the germline ends. The CDR3 extends over 16 amino acids. CDR3 loop: CATMGPGHRSYNEQFF. The CDR3 nucleotides read TGTGCCACCATGGGCCCAGGGCACCGATCCTACAATGAGCAGTTCTTC.

The rearrangement joins TRBV5-1 to TRBJ1-2; 9 bases are shared with TRBD1. This CDR3 has 14 amino acids. Trimming took 0 bases from V and 8 from J; bases not matched to a gene: 5. Looked up from germline, CDR1 is SGHRS and CDR2 is YFSETQ. The chain's CDR3 is CASSLAGQGRGYTF. DNA for the CDR3: TGCGCCAGCAGCTTGGCGGGACAGGGTCGGGGCTACACCTTC.

This chain joins TRBV29-1 and TRBJ1-1, with D possibly TRBD1 on 6 matching bases. CDR1 is SQVTM and CDR2 is ANQGSEA in the germline V gene. CDR3 length equals 14 residues. V lost 6 bases and J 1 base, leaving 15 bases between the germline ends. The CDR3 protein is CSVSQGGGNTEAFF. The CDR3, as DNA: TGCAGCGTGTCACAGGGCGGAGGGAACACTGAAGCTTTCTTT.

Points on this clone: It is likely a read error: a sequence one base away is far more abundant. The chain recombines TRBV10-2 with TRBJ2-1, with 7 bases lining up with TRBD2. The CDR3 length is 14 residues. Germline CDR1 and CDR2: WSHSY and SAAADI. CDR3 DNA: TGCGCCAGCAGTGGACTAGCCTCCTACAATGAGCTGTTCTTC. Translation: CASSGLASYNELFF.

The chain combines TRBV5-6 with TRBJ1-2; weak D call: TRBD1 (5 bases). Germline CDR1 reads SGHDT; CDR2 reads YYEEEE. V was trimmed by 4 bases and J by 4 bases, leaving 11 bases between them. The CDR3 has 13 amino acids. As DNA, the CDR3 is TGTGCCAGCAGCGGCCGGGGGGGCTATGGCTACACCTTC. It codes for CASSGRGGYGYTF.

This rearrangement joins TRBV2 to TRBJ2-4; D unclear. Germline V lookup: CDR1 SNHLY, CDR2 FYNNEI. The CDR3 is 12 residues long. V shed 3 bases and J shed 4 bases, with 4 bases lying between them. The CDR3 bases are TGTGCCAGCAGTGACCAGAAAAACATTCAGTACTTC. Translated, it gives CASSDQKNIQYF.

The genes are TRBV6-1 and TRBJ1-2, with D possibly matching TRBD1 (5 bases). The V gene's germline CDR1 is MNHNS and CDR2 SASEGT. Trimming shortened V by 8 bases and J by 8 bases, and 24 bases separated the two germline ends. The CDR3 spans 15 residues. The CDR3 nucleotides are TGTGCCAGCGCCGGGGGAACAGGACACCGGAACGGCTACACCTTC. It is translated as CASAGGTGHRNGYTF.

This chain joins TRBV2 and TRBJ1-4; 9 nucleotides align to TRBD1. CDR3 length: 17 amino acids. The ends lost 7 bases at V and 4 bases at J; junction bases unmatched: 13. Germline values: CDR1 SNHLY, CDR2 FYNNEI. The CDR3 DNA reads as TGTGCCAGCATGACTAGGACAGGGGTGGGGTATAATGAAAAACTGTTTTTT. This translates into CASMTRTGVGYNEKLFF.

The V gene is TRBV18, the J gene TRBJ1-4; D remains unclear. The CDR3 spans 17 residues. Looked up from germline, CDR1 is KGHSH and CDR2 is LQKENI. Trimming removed 6 bases from V and 1 base from J, with 18 bases in between. CDR3 nucleotides: TGTGCCAGCTCTTTAAGACCCATCGAGGGAACTAATGAAAAACTGTTTTTT. Its translation: CASSLRPIEGTNEKLFF. Full variable domain (remainder filled in from reference TRBV18 and TRBJ1-4): NAGVMQNPRHLVRRRGQEARLRCSPMKGHSHVYWYRQLPEEGLKFMVYLQKENIIDESGMPKERFSAEFPKEGPSILRIQQVVRGDSAAYFCASSLRPIEGTNEKLFFGSGTQLSVL.

The rearrangement joins TRBV19 to TRBJ1-6, with 11 nucleotides matching TRBD1. CDR3 size: 14 residues. Looked up from germline, CDR1 is LNHDA and CDR2 is SQIVND (reference sequence). V was pared by 7 bases and J by 9 bases, with 5 bases of the junction left unmatched. The CDR3 loop reads CASTGQGATSPLHF. The CDR3 DNA reads TGTGCCAGTACAGGACAGGGGGCAACTTCACCCCTCCACTTT.

In nucleotides, the CDR3 is TGTGCCAGCAGCCATGCGGGCACCGGGGAGCTGTTTTTT. It specifies CASSHAGTGELFF. The gene calls are TRBV27 and TRBJ2-2; TRBD2 might be the D (5 bases). Trimming left V 6 bases short and J 4 bases short, with 9 bases between. The CDR3 runs 13 residues. Germline CDR1 and CDR2: MNHEY and SMNVEV (reference sequence).

This clone turned up a few times. The chain recombines TRBV5-1 with TRBJ2-7; 8 nucleotides match TRBD1. Germline V gene lookup returns CDR1 SGHRS and CDR2 YFSETQ. J was trimmed by 4 bases and V by 3 bases; bases with no gene match: 9. This CDR3 has 15 residues. The CDR3 DNA reads as TGCGCCAGCAGCTCCCTGACAGGGGATGGGTACGAGCAGTACTTC. Amino acids: CASSSLTGDGYEQYF.